This T cell receptor beta chain stems from a study of PD-1 blockade in classical Hodgkin lymphoma. Study results and caveats: While CD8+ TCR diversity did not rise significantly by C4D1, CD4+ TCR diversity did. Repertoire differences have undefined causes, possibly disease activity or prior therapy.

This clone was detected only a few times. The antigen is unknown. Sequencing was performed with immunoSEQ multiplex PCR; in TCRdb, only in-frame clones are kept and a portion is missing. The repertoire consists of approximately 89,000 clones, with nearly 85% occurring once and the leading ten covering about 17%. Time point: cycle 4 day 1 (C4D1), after 6 weeks of nivolumab. Every patient experienced relapse after autologous stem cell transplantation, and brentuximab vedotin exposure varied. Sequences were derived from peripheral blood mononuclear cells (PBMCs), sampled before the fourth cycle of nivolumab. The receptor comes from a human donor with classical Hodgkin lymphoma.

CDR3 amino acids: CATSRDAGPIETQYF. In nucleotides, the CDR3 is TGTGCCACCAGCAGAGACGCCGGCCCCATAGAGACCCAGTACTTC. J is TRBJ2-5 and V is TRBV15, with D hard to call. Germline V lookup: CDR1 LNHNV, CDR2 YYDKDF (reference sequence). The CDR3 is 15 residues long. V lost 0 bases to trimming and J lost 4 bases, with 12 bases between them.